Presented here are 23 T cell receptor beta chains from one specimen sequenced in a study of cytomegalovirus exposure and HLA in healthy donors. Both 60 Vbeta primers and 13 Jbeta primers went into the PCR. Repertoires were generated with immunoSEQ multiplex PCR, while TCRdb's copy carries only in-frame clones and drops some. This table has approximately 160,000 clones, around 75% appearing once. The specimen was PBMCs. The receptors were gathered from a human donor in good health.

The chain employs TRBV9 and TRBJ1-4; possible D gene TRBD1, 6 bases. V dropped 4 bases and J dropped 0 bases, with 19 bases sitting between them. Germline CDR1 reads SGDLS; CDR2 reads YYNGEE. CDR3 length: 18 amino acids. CDR3: CASSPHYREPATNEKLFF. In nucleotides, the CDR3 is TGTGCCAGCAGCCCTCATTACAGGGAGCCTGCAACTAATGAAAAACTGTTTTTT.

The chain couples TRBV19 to TRBJ1-2; 9 nucleotides match TRBD1. CDR3 size: 13 residues. Germline CDR1 reads LNHDA; CDR2 reads SQIVND (reference sequence). V dropped 7 bases and J dropped 4; count of bases not matched to a gene: 4. DNA for the CDR3: TGTGCCAGTACGAACAGGGGGCCCTATGGCTACACCTTC. Its translation: CASTNRGPYGYTF.

This clone is medium-sized (0.01 to 0.1%) in the sample. The CDR3 loop reads CASSQDLGQGAGELFF. The CDR3 nucleotides are TGCGCCAGCAGCCAAGATCTCGGACAGGGGGCCGGGGAGCTGTTTTTT. The V and J genes are TRBV4-3 and TRBJ2-2; 10 bases line up with TRBD1. The CDR3 is 16 amino acids. CDR1 is LGHNA, CDR2 YSLEER, per germline. Trimming took 0 bases from V and 6 from J; bases not matched to a gene: 4.

The rearrangement uses TRBV18 and TRBJ1-2; possibly TRBD1 for D (6 bases). Germline CDR1 KGHSH, CDR2 LQKENI. Trimming shortened V by 3 bases and J by 0 bases, and 11 bases separated the two germline ends. This CDR3 is 15 amino acids long. The CDR3 region has the DNA TGTGCCAGCTCACCGAGTACAGGGCCTAACTATGGCTACACCTTC. This translates into CASSPSTGPNYGYTF.

This clone came up a few times. The V call is TRBV2, the J call TRBJ2-7, with 7 bases fitting TRBD1. CDR3 size: 13 residues. Germline lookup yields CDR1 SNHLY and CDR2 FYNNEI. After removal of 7 bases from V and 1 base from J, the junction contained 4 bases not matched to a gene. The CDR3 spells CASTRDSSYEQYF. CDR3 nucleotides: TGTGCCAGCACGAGGGACAGTTCCTACGAGCAGTACTTC.

This chain connects TRBV15 to TRBJ1-5; 9 bases align to TRBD1. With V trimmed by 5 bases and J by 1 base, 6 bases remained unmatched. CDR3 length: 16 amino acids. The germline gives CDR1 LNHNV, CDR2 YYDKDF (reference sequence). The CDR3 DNA is TGTGCCACCAGCGGGAACAGGGGGCTAAGCAATCAGCCCCAGCATTTT. Its protein product is CATSGNRGLSNQPQHF.

This clone is a singleton in its sample. V gene TRBV28 combines with J gene TRBJ1-2; possible D gene TRBD1, 6 bases. V lost 5 bases and J 2 bases, leaving 21 bases between the germline ends. The CDR3 loop spans 17 amino acids. Germline V CDR1 and CDR2: MDHEN, SYDVKM. The CDR3 DNA follows: TGTGCCAGCAGTCTCCCGATGGATGGGGGGGCCAACTATGGCTACACCTTC. Amino acids: CASSLPMDGGANYGYTF.

V and J are TRBV27 and TRBJ1-1, with 7 bases lining up with TRBD1. Germline V gives CDR1 MNHEY, CDR2 SMNVEV (reference sequence). The CDR3 extends over 13 amino acids. J gave up 7 bases and V 6 bases, and 8 bases lay outside the gene matches. DNA of the CDR3: TGTGCCAGCAGGGCGCCGGGACAGATTGAAGCTTTCTTT. Translation gives CASRAPGQIEAFF.

The J gene is TRBJ1-5, the V gene TRBV5-1; perhaps TRBD1 as D (5 bases). Germline values: CDR1 SGHRS, CDR2 YFSETQ. The V end lost 4 bases, the J end lost 6 bases, and 11 bases lay between the germline ends. The CDR3 sequence is 13 residues long. CDR3 DNA: TGCGCCAGCAGCGTTACAGGAACTCAGCCCCAGCATTTT. This sequence encodes CASSVTGTQPQHF.

The genes are TRBV6-6 and TRBJ2-7; TRBD1 might be the D (6 bases). Germline V gives CDR1 MNHNY, CDR2 SVGAGI (reference sequence). The V and J ends lost 7 bases and 4 bases respectively, with 17 bases between them. CDR3 size: 14 residues. The DNA of the CDR3 is TGTGCCAGCACCCGGGACATTCTCATTTACGAGCAGTACTTC. Residues: CASTRDILIYEQYF.

The chain carries TRBV9 and TRBJ2-7; 7 nucleotides align to TRBD2. This CDR3 is 14 amino acids long. CDR1 and CDR2 (germline): SGDLS, YYNGEE. With 0 bases clipped from V and 3 bases from J, the junction kept 3 bases outside the gene matches. In DNA, the CDR3 is TGTGCCAGCAGCGTAGCCAGCGGGGTCTACGAGCAGTACTTC. Amino acid sequence: CASSVASGVYEQYF.

The V and J genes are TRBV7-9 and TRBJ2-3; D remains ambiguous. The CDR3 totals 14 residues. The V gene's germline CDR1 is SEHNR and CDR2 FQNEAQ (reference sequence). V was trimmed by 3 bases and J by 1 base, leaving 8 bases between them. The CDR3 DNA is TGTGCCAGCAGCTTCGGGTCGGGCACAGATACGCAGTATTTT. It encodes CASSFGSGTDTQYF.

This clone occurred once. J is TRBJ1-2 and V is TRBV11-2, with TRBD1 identical over 7 bases. Germline lookup yields CDR1 SGHAT and CDR2 FQNNGV. The trim removed 4 bases at V and 8 bases at J, leaving 7 bases unmatched. CDR3 size: 13 residues. CDR3: CASSSPTGHGYTF. CDR3 sequence (DNA): TGTGCCAGCAGCTCCCCGACAGGGCACGGCTACACCTTC. The full variable domain, its missing parts supplied by reference TRBV11-2 and TRBJ1-2, is EAGVAQSPRYKIIEKRQSVAFWCNPISGHATLYWYQQILGQGPKLLIQFQNNGVVDDSQLPKDRFSAERLKGVDSTLKIQPAKLEDSAVYLCASSSPTGHGYTFGSGTRLTVV.

The chain employs TRBV4-2 and TRBJ2-7; TRBD1 aligns across 7 bases. Trimming took 1 base from V and 1 from J; bases not matched to a gene: 4. The CDR3 has 15 residues. Germline CDR1 is LGHNA and CDR2 is YNFKEQ. The CDR3 coding sequence is TGTGCCAGCAGCCAAGCCGGACAGGCTTCCTACGAGCAGTACTTC. The encoded protein is CASSQAGQASYEQYF.

The chain couples TRBV9 to TRBJ1-4; weak D call: TRBD1 (5 bases). The CDR3 spans 16 residues. Per germline, CDR1 SGDLS and CDR2 YYNGEE. The V end was cut by 4 bases, the J end by 8 bases, with 21 bases between. CDR3 amino acids: CASSPYPGPLGEKLFF. The CDR3 DNA is TGTGCCAGCAGCCCGTACCCAGGGCCTCTAGGGGAAAAACTGTTTTTT.

J is TRBJ2-5 and V is TRBV7-9; D gene unclear. The length of the CDR3 is 14 residues. Germline V gene sequence: CDR1 SEHNR, CDR2 FQNEAQ (reference sequence). V was pared by 3 bases and J by 4 bases, with 12 bases between. The CDR3 nucleotides read TGTGCCAGCAGCTTGACGGGTGTAGGAGAGACCCAGTACTTC. This encodes CASSLTGVGETQYF.

The chain joins TRBV6-6 to TRBJ2-6; TRBD1 is a possible D gene (6 bases). The CDR3 contains 15 residues. V was trimmed by 2 bases and J by 3 bases, leaving 8 bases between them. CDR1 and CDR2 from the germline V gene are MNHNY and SVGAGI (reference sequence). CDR3 sequence: CASSYEGVGANVLTF. Here the CDR3 DNA reads TGTGCCAGCAGTTACGAGGGGGTTGGGGCCAACGTCCTGACTTTC.

J is TRBJ1-2 and V is TRBV4-3, with TRBD1 identical over 7 bases. In germline, CDR1 is LGHNA, CDR2 YSLEER. The CDR3 contains 15 residues. With V trimmed by 1 base and J by 2 bases, 4 bases remained unmatched. This CDR3 reads CASSQAQQGNYGYTF. CDR3 sequence (DNA): TGCGCCAGCAGCCAAGCCCAACAGGGGAACTATGGCTACACCTTC.

The chain employs TRBV7-9 and TRBJ2-2, with 9 bases aligning to TRBD1. The V gene end was trimmed by 7 bases and the J gene end by 4 bases; junction bases not matched to a gene: 7. Per germline, CDR1 SEHNR and CDR2 FQNEAQ (reference sequence). The CDR3 has 15 residues. The CDR3 nucleotides read TGTGCCAGCACCCAACTACAGGGGGCCACCGGGGAGCTGTTTTTT. It translates to CASTQLQGATGELFF.

In this sample, this clone turned up once. The CDR3 is CASSVAGQGGDTQYF. The DNA for the CDR3 is TGTGCCAGCAGTGTAGCGGGACAGGGAGGAGATACGCAGTATTTT. The rearrangement uses TRBV2 and TRBJ2-3; D perhaps matches TRBD1 (9 bases). CDR1 is SNHLY and CDR2 is FYNNEI in the germline V gene. The CDR3 totals 15 residues. V lost 4 bases and J 5 bases, leaving 16 bases between the germline ends.

V and J are TRBV2 and TRBJ1-6; D gene ambiguous. The CDR3 has 15 amino acids. The V gene lost 4 bases and the J gene lost 0 bases, with 7 bases spanning the gap. Germline V gives CDR1 SNHLY, CDR2 FYNNEI. The CDR3: CASSALSSYNSPLHF. DNA for the CDR3: TGTGCCAGCAGTGCATTGAGCTCCTATAATTCACCCCTCCACTTT.

This chain's CDR3 is CASSNTGINTDTQYF. The CDR3 DNA is TGTGCCAGCAGTAACACAGGAATAAACACAGATACGCAGTATTTT. The chain is built from TRBV6-5 and TRBJ2-3; D is perhaps TRBD1 (5 bases). V was shortened by 5 bases and J by 2 bases, with 14 bases between the two germline ends. The CDR3 has 15 residues. Germline V gene lookup returns CDR1 MNHEY and CDR2 SVGAGI.

The V and J genes are TRBV9 and TRBJ2-2; TRBD2 matches 9 bases. The CDR3 totals 14 residues. Germline values: CDR1 SGDLS, CDR2 YYNGEE. J lost 5 bases, V lost 3 bases, and 2 bases had no gene match. The CDR3: CASSAGLATGELFF. The CDR3 DNA sequence: TGTGCCAGCAGCGCCGGACTAGCGACCGGGGAGCTGTTTTTT.